Below, 8 T cell receptor beta chains from the same sample are listed, as sequenced in a study of T-cell reconstitution after alpha-beta-depleted transplantation in children (dated by TCRdb to about 2016). Libraries were made using PCR. Sequencer: Illumina HiSeq 2500. TCR library preparation used molecular barcoding, with unique molecular identifiers applied to normalize quantification of the TCRbeta repertoire. TCRdb reworked the public reads: Q25 trimming with fastp, MiXCR clone assembly, productive beta chains retained. Identical CDR3 protein sequences are pooled into one entry, listed with their most common genes and DNA. The sample data list around 420,000 distinct CDR3 sequences, and about a sixth of these were observed just once. In total, the top ten clones hold 25% to 30% of the sample. Reading the label with the study, this specimen's treatment or condition is: allogeneic hematopoietic cell transplantation with graft depleted of TCRalphabeta T cells and CD19 B cells.

Sequenced here: PBMCs, mostly from graft donor cells, sampled 360 days after TCRalphabeta/CD19-depleted stem cell transplant. Receptors originate from a boy under three years old who had a stem cell transplant for Wiskott-Aldrich syndrome, so the T cells may come from the graft donor.

This clonotype was observed a few times. This rearrangement joins TRBV6-5 to TRBJ2-1; 9 nucleotides agree with TRBD2. The CDR3 sequence is 14 residues long. Unmatched junction bases numbered 9, after V lost 4 bases and J lost 11 bases. Germline V gene sequence: CDR1 MNHEY, CDR2 SVGAGI. The CDR3 nucleotides read TGTGCCAGCAGTTCGCCGGGACTAGCCGGACAGCAGTTCTTC. It translates to CASSSPGLAGQQFF.

The chain has TRBV28 and TRBJ2-7; TRBD2 agrees at 7 bases. The V segment lost 6 bases and the J segment 4 bases; nucleotides outside the gene matches: 3. CDR3 length equals 12 residues. CDR1 is MDHEN, CDR2 SYDVKM, per germline. The CDR3 sequence: CASRGGTYEQYF. CDR3 nucleotide sequence: TGTGCCAGCAGGGGGGGGACTTACGAGCAGTACTTC.

The J gene is TRBJ1-2, the V gene TRBV5-1, with D possibly being TRBD1 (6 bases). The CDR3 is made up of 18 amino acids. V lost 5 bases, J lost 2 bases, and 25 bases lay in between. The germline V gene encodes CDR1 SGHRS and CDR2 YFSETQ. The CDR3, as DNA: TGCGCCAGCAGTCTCCGAGGTACCCCGGGACATCAGAACTATGGCTACACCTTC. This translates into CASSLRGTPGHQNYGYTF.

The chain recombines TRBV3-1 with TRBJ2-5; D is undetermined. In germline, CDR1 is LGHDT, CDR2 YNNKEL (reference sequence). V shed 4 bases and J shed 5 bases, with 14 bases lying between them. This CDR3 is built from 14 residues. The CDR3 DNA follows: TGTGCCAGCAGCCCGCGCAAGCGATCGGAGACCCAGTACTTC. Amino acid sequence: CASSPRKRSETQYF.

The chain has TRBV7-2 and TRBJ2-2; 9 nucleotides agree with TRBD2. The CDR3 covers 17 residues. Germline V CDR1 and CDR2: SGHTA, FQGNSA. The J segment lost 2 bases and the V segment lost 5 bases, leaving 9 bases of the junction unmatched. This CDR3 reads CASSRSATSGNTGELFF. The CDR3 DNA reads TGTGCCAGCAGCCGAAGCGCGACTAGCGGTAACACCGGGGAGCTGTTTTTT.

Only a few counts were recorded for this clonotype. The chain is built from TRBV5-1 and TRBJ2-7; unclear D gene. CDR3 length equals 16 residues. Germline CDR1 and CDR2: SGHRS and YFSETQ. Between the trimmed V and J ends, which lost 1 base and 0 bases, there was a span of 14 bases. The chain's CDR3 is CASSLFFSGNSYEQYF. The DNA of the CDR3 is TGCGCCAGCAGCTTGTTTTTTTCGGGCAACTCCTACGAGCAGTACTTC.

This clonotype showed up many times. V is TRBV29-1 and J is TRBJ1-4; 10 bases agree with TRBD1. Germline trimming cut 4 bases from V and 3 bases from J; bases unmatched to any gene: 2. CDR1 and CDR2 (germline): SQVTM, ANQGSEA. The CDR3 loop spans 14 amino acids. The chain's CDR3 is CSVAGTGANEKLFF. DNA of the CDR3: TGCAGCGTTGCCGGGACAGGGGCTAATGAAAAACTGTTTTTT.

This clonotype was observed a handful of times. The CDR3 region has the DNA TGTGCCAGCAGTGATCGAGCGGGAGCCCCAGATACGCAGTATTTT. This translates into CASSDRAGAPDTQYF. The chain couples TRBV6-1 to TRBJ2-3, with 8 bases fitting TRBD2. The CDR3 consists of 15 residues. Germline-derived CDR1 and CDR2 are MNHNS and SASEGT. V lost 3 bases and J lost 4; bases outside the gene matches: 6.